Following are 15 T cell receptor beta chains from one sample sequenced in a study of blood T cells in healthy people across ages. It was with a sample-barcoded 5' primer and a J-beta primer mix that a second PCR of roughly 6 to 12 cycles was run. TCRdb re-analysed the 5' RACE reads in MiXCR, keeping a single row per CDR3 protein. This sample has around 1.5 million distinct CDR3 sequences; almost 60% occur once, and the top ten carry about 6.3%. The sequenced sample consisted of blood. These TCRs come from a man aged 18 to 29 in good health.

The V and J genes are TRBV4-3 and TRBJ2-2; no clear D gene. The CDR3 extends over 15 amino acids. CDR1 LGHNA and CDR2 YSLEER come from the germline V gene. The V gene lost 0 bases and the J gene lost 4 bases, with 9 bases spanning the gap. CDR3 DNA: TGCGCCAGCAGCCAAGATCAGATCGGCACCGGGGAGCTGTTTTTT. It specifies CASSQDQIGTGELFF.

This chain connects TRBV20-1 to TRBJ2-7, with D maybe TRBD2 (6 bases). The CDR3 spans 14 residues. Germline-derived CDR1 and CDR2 are DFQATT and SNEGSKA (reference sequence). The V gene lost 7 bases and the J gene lost 0 bases, with 16 bases spanning the gap. In DNA, the CDR3 is TGCAGTGTCAAACCGCAGACTAGCTCCTACGAGCAGTACTTC. Protein: CSVKPQTSSYEQYF.

The DNA for the CDR3 is TGTGCCATCGGGGAGGGCTCGGGAGAAAAACTGTTTTTT. Its protein is CAIGEGSGEKLFF. This chain connects TRBV10-3 to TRBJ1-4; no clear D gene. The CDR3 totals 13 residues. V was shortened by 8 bases and J by 8 bases, with 15 bases between the two germline ends. Per germline, CDR1 ENHRY and CDR2 SYGVKD.

Regarding this clonotype: An end of the junction differs from the germline gene, which may be a read error. The CDR3 sequence is CTSSSERGRYNEQFF. The CDR3 DNA follows: TGCACCAGCAGCTCGGAGCGGGGGAGATACAATGAGCAGTTCTTC. The chain couples TRBV5-1 to TRBJ2-1, with TRBD2 identical over 8 bases. The V gene's germline CDR1 is SGHRS and CDR2 YFSETQ. This CDR3 comprises 15 residues.

This clonotype was recorded only once. A much more abundant neighbour one base away suggests this may be a read error. The chain links TRBV27 to TRBJ1-1, with no clear D. V lost 4 bases and J lost 0, with 9 bases in between. The germline V gene encodes CDR1 MNHEY and CDR2 SMNVEV (reference sequence). The CDR3 has 14 amino acids. CDR3 residues: CASSWAGMNTEAFF. CDR3 sequence (DNA): TGTGCCAGCAGTTGGGCGGGGATGAACACTGAAGCTTTCTTT.

This clonotype was counted a few times. The chain joins TRBV20-1 to TRBJ2-1, with 11 nucleotides matching TRBD1. This CDR3 is 15 amino acids long. The germline CDR1 and CDR2 sequences are DFQATT and SNEGSKA (reference sequence). Trimming cost V 5 bases and J 7 bases; bases outside gene matches: 10. In nucleotides, the CDR3 is TGCAGTGCTGCGCCCGGGACAGGGGGGGGTAATGAGCAGTTCTTC. Protein sequence: CSAAPGTGGGNEQFF.

The chain joins TRBV27 to TRBJ1-4; maybe TRBD1 (5 bases). Per the germline V gene, CDR1 is MNHEY and CDR2 is SMNVEV (reference sequence). V lost 1 base and J 9 bases, leaving 9 bases between the germline ends. This CDR3 has 13 residues. The CDR3 region has the DNA TGTGCCAGCAGTTTATGGGACGGACAAAAACTGTTTTTT. It translates to CASSLWDGQKLFF.

The V and J genes are TRBV7-2 and TRBJ1-6, with D possibly being TRBD1 (6 bases). This CDR3 comprises 16 residues. Germline CDR1 is SGHTA and CDR2 is FQGNSA. Trimming shortened V by 6 bases and J by 10 bases, and 22 bases separated the two germline ends. The CDR3 loop is CASSFTDRLDRSPLHF. The DNA of the CDR3 is TGTGCCAGCAGTTTTACAGACAGGCTGGATCGCTCACCCCTCCACTTT.

The V gene is TRBV19, the J gene TRBJ1-5; unclear D gene. The CDR3 is 15 residues long. CDR1 and CDR2 from the germline V gene are LNHDA and SQIVND (reference sequence). V shed 5 bases and J shed 5 bases, with 16 bases lying between them. CDR3 amino acids: CASSVREDKHQPQHF. CDR3 nucleotide sequence: TGTGCCAGTAGTGTCCGGGAAGACAAACATCAGCCCCAGCATTTT.

This clonotype was counted between two and nine times. The V and J genes are TRBV27 and TRBJ2-1; the match to TRBD2 covers 10 bases. This CDR3 has 16 amino acids. Trimming at V came to 2 bases and at J to 12 bases, leaving 13 bases not matched to a gene. CDR1 and CDR2 (germline): MNHEY, SMNVEV (reference sequence). This CDR3 reads CASSLRSGGPSRVQFF. CDR3 bases: TGTGCCAGCAGTTTACGTAGCGGGGGGCCCTCGAGGGTGCAGTTCTTC.

V is TRBV6-6 and J is TRBJ1-2; TRBD1 agrees at 7 bases. Germline CDR1 reads MNHNY; CDR2 reads SVGAGI (reference sequence). V trimming: 5 bases; J trimming: 4 bases; junction bases outside the gene matches: 7. The CDR3 is 14 amino acids. CDR3 sequence (DNA): TGTGCCAGCAGTACCGACAGGGTGGGCTATGGCTACACCTTC. It yields the protein CASSTDRVGYGYTF.

V is TRBV12-3 or TRBV12-4 and J is TRBJ2-5; D ambiguous. V was shortened by 5 bases and J by 11 bases, with 15 bases between the two germline ends. The CDR3 is 12 residues long. CDR3 loop: CASSPVLNEQYF. CDR3 DNA sequence: TGTGCCAGCAGTCCCGTTCTCAATGAGCAGTACTTC.

The chain carries TRBV28 and TRBJ2-5, with D possibly being TRBD1 or TRBD2 (5 bases each). In germline, CDR1 is MDHEN, CDR2 SYDVKM. With 6 bases removed from V and 3 bases from J, the gap between germline ends came to 23 bases. The CDR3 is 17 residues long. The CDR3 reads CASRNKGPPGPKETQYF. DNA of the CDR3: TGTGCCAGCAGAAACAAAGGCCCTCCGGGACCTAAAGAGACCCAGTACTTC.

The rearrangement links TRBV15 to TRBJ2-5; D is unclear. V gave up 5 bases and J gave up 2 bases, with 9 bases separating them. The length of the CDR3 is 13 residues. Germline V lookup: CDR1 LNHNV, CDR2 YYDKDF (reference sequence). This CDR3 reads CATSSEGQETQYF. CDR3 DNA sequence: TGTGCCACCAGCTCTGAAGGGCAAGAGACCCAGTACTTC.

In DNA form, the CDR3 reads TGTGCCAGCAGTTCTACACCGGGACTAGTTTTATATGAGCAGTTCTTC. This translates into CASSSTPGLVLYEQFF. The chain carries TRBV6-2 or TRBV6-3 and TRBJ2-1; 8 bases are shared with TRBD2. The germline V gene has CDR1 MNHEY and CDR2 SVGEGT. V was clipped by 4 bases and J by 8 bases; unmatched bases: 13. This CDR3 contains 16 residues.